This TCR beta chain was recorded in a study of shared clonotypes between healthy human individuals. Study-wide results and caveats: Among several donors, roughly 5.4% of naive CD4 clonotypes were found in common.

Assay: immunoSEQ multiplex PCR; the TCRdb copy retains only in-frame clones and omits some. The sample yields hundreds of thousands of clones, roughly 96% seen once. Positively selected for CCR7, the CD45RO-negative cells used as naive CD8 cells excluded terminally differentiated effector memory CD45RA+ cells. Of note for this clone: The antigen remains unidentified. Distinct nucleotide sequences in the sample also encode this CDR3.

The germline gives CDR1 LNHDA, CDR2 SQIVND (reference sequence). V was pared by 1 base and J by 3 bases, with 10 bases between. This CDR3 has 14 residues. This chain connects TRBV19 to TRBJ2-7; possible D gene TRBD2, 5 bases. The sample consisted of naive CD8+ T cells sorted from blood. The receptor was isolated from a woman in her twenties or thirties in good health. The CDR3 bases are TGTGCCAGTAGTATAGGACAAGGAGGCTACGAGCAGTACTTC. Translating it yields CASSIGQGGYEQYF.